This passage covers 17 T cell receptor beta chains from one sample sequenced in a study of blood T cell repertoires in COVID-19. TCRdb keeps only in-frame clones here, not all; method: immunoSEQ multiplex PCR. The sample lists 140,000 or so clones, approximately 80% occurring once. Sequencing was done on a sample of peripheral blood. The receptors were gathered from a man aged 50 to 59 with acute or convalescent COVID-19.

This clone occurred a few times. This sequence joins TRBV19 and TRBJ1-1; TRBD1 aligns across 7 bases. Germline loops: CDR1 LNHDA, CDR2 SQIVND (reference sequence). The trim removed 5 bases at V and 6 bases at J, leaving 9 bases unmatched. The CDR3 runs 14 residues. The DNA for the CDR3 is TGTGCCAGTAGTCCTGATGACAGGGTTCCTGAAGCTTTCTTT. Amino acids: CASSPDDRVPEAFF.

This clone has a handful of counts. This rearrangement joins TRBV27 to TRBJ1-6; possible D gene TRBD1, 5 bases. Germline CDR1 MNHEY, CDR2 SMNVEV (reference sequence). This CDR3 is built from 14 residues. Trimming cost V 5 bases and J 9 bases, with 14 bases left between them. Written as DNA, the CDR3 is TGTGCCAGCAGTCCCCGTAGGGGCGGTTCACCCCTCCACTTT. It codes for CASSPRRGGSPLHF.

This chain joins TRBV5-5 and TRBJ2-5; D gene ambiguous. CDR3 length: 15 residues. Germline CDR1 and CDR2: SGHKS and YYEKEE (reference sequence). V was cut by 0 bases and J by 5 bases, with 14 bases left in between. The CDR3 spells CASSLAVTELETQYF. DNA of the CDR3: TGTGCCAGCAGCTTGGCCGTCACAGAGTTGGAGACCCAGTACTTC. The full variable domain, with the rest looked up from reference TRBV5-5 and TRBJ2-5, is DAGVTQSPTHLIKTRGQQVTLRCSPISGHKSVSWYQQVLGQGPQFIFQYYEKEERGRGNFPDRFSARQFPNYSSELNVNALLLGDSALYLCASSLAVTELETQYFGPGTRLLVL.

This chain links TRBV6-4 with TRBJ2-7; 11 positions match TRBD2. Trimming cost V 10 bases and J 3 bases; bases outside gene matches: 8. This CDR3 comprises 14 residues. Per germline, CDR1 MRHNA and CDR2 SNTAGT. The CDR3 sequence is CAIKEGTSGYEQYV. The DNA for the CDR3 is TGTGCCATCAAAGAAGGGACTAGCGGCTACGAGCAGTACGTC.

This chain joins TRBV5-1 and TRBJ1-1, with TRBD1 matching over 10 bases. The CDR3 loop spans 18 amino acids. Germline values: CDR1 SGHRS, CDR2 YFSETQ. Trimming removed 0 bases from V and 6 bases from J; junction bases left unmatched: 14. CDR3 loop: CASSLGVSATGGNSEAFF. The DNA for the CDR3 is TGCGCCAGCAGCTTGGGGGTGTCGGCGACAGGGGGCAACTCTGAAGCTTTCTTT.

Note on this clone: Other nucleotide sequences in the sample specify the same CDR3. V gene TRBV6-1 combines with J gene TRBJ1-2; 7 nucleotides align to TRBD1. The CDR3 contains 13 residues. In germline, CDR1 is MNHNS, CDR2 SASEGT. V shed 3 bases, J shed 5 bases, and the junction held 3 bases outside the gene matches. CDR3 residues: CASSEGRGYGYTF. The CDR3 bases are TGTGCCAGCAGTGAGGGCAGGGGGTATGGCTACACCTTC.

The chain joins TRBV19 to TRBJ1-3; 9 bases map to TRBD1. Germline CDR1 and CDR2: LNHDA and SQIVND (reference sequence). V lost 7 bases and J lost 1; bases outside the gene matches: 8. The CDR3 contains 16 residues. The CDR3 DNA sequence: TGTGCCAGTACTCATGGACAGGGGCGATCTGGAAACACCATATATTTT. Its protein is CASTHGQGRSGNTIYF. Supplemented by reference TRBV19 and TRBJ1-3, the full variable domain reads DGGITQSPKYLFRKEGQNVTLSCEQNLNHDAMYWYRQDPGQGLRLIYYSQIVNDFQKGDIAEGYSVSREKKESFPLTVTSAQKNPTAFYLCASTHGQGRSGNTIYFGEGSWLTVV.

This chain connects TRBV5-1 to TRBJ2-1; D possibly corresponds to TRBD1 (6 bases). V was clipped by 0 bases and J by 5 bases, with 12 bases between them. The CDR3 sequence is 15 residues long. The germline V gene encodes CDR1 SGHRS and CDR2 YFSETQ. The CDR3 sequence: CASSLVRGFNNEQFF. The CDR3 nucleotides are TGCGCCAGCAGCTTGGTTAGGGGGTTTAACAATGAGCAGTTCTTC.

CDR3 DNA sequence: TGCAGCGTTGTATTTGGACAGGGAGGTAATGAGCAGTTCTTC. Translated: CSVVFGQGGNEQFF. The chain employs TRBV29-1 and TRBJ2-1; 8 bases map to TRBD1. Germline CDR1 SQVTM, CDR2 ANQGSEA. Germline trimming cut 4 bases from V and 7 bases from J; bases unmatched to any gene: 9. This CDR3 contains 14 residues.

This clone was recorded once. The chain joins TRBV7-2 to TRBJ1-3; unclear D gene. Germline V gene sequence: CDR1 SGHTA, CDR2 FQGNSA. The CDR3 extends over 19 amino acids. V was shortened by 5 bases and J by 1 base, with 24 bases between the two germline ends. CDR3 nucleotide sequence: TGTGCCAGCAGCCGCCACACCAGGCGAGCGGGTGTATCTGGAAACACCATATATTTT. This codes for CASSRHTRRAGVSGNTIYF. Using reference TRBV7-2 and TRBJ1-3 for the parts outside the CDR3, the full variable domain is GAGVSQSPSNKVTEKGKDVELRCDPISGHTALYWYRQSLGQGLEFLIYFQGNSAPDKSGLPSDRFSAERTGGSVSTLTIQRTQQEDSAVYLCASSRHTRRAGVSGNTIYFGEGSWLTVV.

This clone was counted only a few times. The rearrangement links TRBV19 to TRBJ1-4, with D possibly TRBD1 on 5 matching bases. V was pared by 8 bases and J by 3 bases, with 13 bases between. Germline CDR1 and CDR2: LNHDA and SQIVND (reference sequence). CDR3 length: 14 residues. The CDR3 region is CASGYRSPNEKLFF. As DNA, the CDR3 is TGTGCCAGTGGCTACAGGTCTCCTAATGAAAAACTGTTTTTT.

The chain carries TRBV10-3 and TRBJ1-2; 9 positions match TRBD1. The V and J ends lost 0 bases and 4 bases, in that order; junction bases with no gene match: 3. The V gene's germline CDR1 is ENHRY and CDR2 SYGVKD. The CDR3 contains 15 residues. The CDR3 DNA follows: TGTGCCATCAGTGAGTCGGGGACAGGGCGCTATGGCTACACCTTC. It specifies CAISESGTGRYGYTF.

This chain uses TRBV5-1 with TRBJ2-5, with 9 bases identical to TRBD2. The germline gives CDR1 SGHRS, CDR2 YFSETQ. V dropped 3 bases and J dropped 4; count of bases not matched to a gene: 13. The CDR3 contains 17 residues. The CDR3 DNA reads as TGCGCCAGCAGCTCCTTTTCCCTAGCGGGGTTCCCAGAGACCCAGTACTTC. Its translation: CASSSFSLAGFPETQYF.

The chain uses TRBV4-1 and TRBJ2-3; 7 positions match TRBD2. The CDR3 has 16 residues. Germline CDR1 MGHRA, CDR2 YSYEKL. V lost 3 bases to trimming and J lost 2 bases; unmatched junction nucleotides: 8. Written as DNA, the CDR3 is TGCGCCAGCAGCCATACAAGCGGGGTGGACACAGATACGCAGTATTTT. Translating gives CASSHTSGVDTDTQYF.

This clone was recorded only once. The chain joins TRBV2 to TRBJ1-6, with TRBD1 matching over 9 bases. The J segment lost 11 bases and the V segment lost 2 bases, leaving 4 bases of the junction unmatched. The CDR3 totals 14 residues. Germline CDR1 reads SNHLY; CDR2 reads FYNNEI. The DNA of the CDR3 is TGTGCCAGCAGTGAATGGGGGACAGGGACACCCCTCCACTTT. Translated, it gives CASSEWGTGTPLHF.

The chain combines TRBV3-1 (or the pseudogene TRBV3-2) with TRBJ2-3, with 10 bases identical to TRBD1. CDR3 length: 17 amino acids. Trimming cost V 5 bases and J 0 bases; bases outside gene matches: 8. Germline V gives CDR1 LGHDT, CDR2 YNNKEL (reference sequence). The CDR3 DNA reads as TGTGCCAGCAGCAAAAGGACAGGGGGGGTTAGCACAGATACGCAGTATTTT. This translates into CASSKRTGGVSTDTQYF.

The count of this clone is one. The rearrangement joins TRBV19 to TRBJ2-7; D may be TRBD1 (6 bases). The CDR3 sequence is 14 residues long. CDR1 LNHDA and CDR2 SQIVND come from the germline V gene (reference sequence). Between the trimmed V and J ends, which lost 1 base and 3 bases, there was a span of 10 bases. The CDR3 DNA follows: TGTGCCAGTAGTATAGTCTCAGGGGACTACGAGCAGTACTTC. This encodes CASSIVSGDYEQYF. Looking up the rest from reference TRBV19 and TRBJ2-7 gives the full variable domain: DGGITQSPKYLFRKEGQNVTLSCEQNLNHDAMYWYRQDPGQGLRLIYYSQIVNDFQKGDIAEGYSVSREKKESFPLTVTSAQKNPTAFYLCASSIVSGDYEQYFGPGTRLTVT.